The 25 T cell receptor beta chains below all came from one sample that was sequenced in a study of blood T cell repertoires in COVID-19. Clones were read by immunoSEQ multiplex PCR, and TCRdb kept only the in-frame ones, dropping some. In the table there are around 70,000 clones, roughly 84% of which are singletons. The specimen sequenced was peripheral blood. The origin of the receptors is a woman of 80 years or more with active or convalescent COVID-19.

The count of this clone is one. This chain links TRBV18 with TRBJ1-1; 7 nucleotides line up with TRBD1. Trimming at V came to 3 bases and at J to 0 bases, leaving 4 bases not matched to a gene. The CDR3 has 15 residues. CDR1 and CDR2 from the germline V gene are KGHSH and LQKENI. CDR3 sequence reads: CASSPDRQLNTEAFF. CDR3 sequence (DNA): TGTGCCAGCTCACCGGACAGGCAATTGAACACTGAAGCTTTCTTT.

V usage is TRBV27 and J usage is TRBJ2-1; D remains unclear. From germline, CDR1 is MNHEY and CDR2 SMNVEV (reference sequence). The CDR3 covers 16 residues. Trimming left V 5 bases short and J 6 bases short, with 20 bases between. CDR3 loop: CASSHLSNRGANEQFF. Written as DNA, the CDR3 is TGTGCCAGCAGTCACCTTAGCAATAGAGGTGCCAATGAGCAGTTCTTC.

V gene TRBV15 combines with J gene TRBJ1-4, with TRBD1 matching over 8 bases. The germline gives CDR1 LNHNV, CDR2 YYDKDF (reference sequence). J lost 2 bases, V lost 4 bases, and 3 bases had no gene match. CDR3 size: 15 residues. The CDR3 sequence: CATSTRQGTNEKLFF. The CDR3 nucleotides read TGTGCCACCAGCACGCGACAGGGGACTAATGAAAAACTGTTTTTT.

The rearrangement joins TRBV11-3 to TRBJ2-3; perhaps TRBD2 as D (5 bases). Germline loops: CDR1 SGHNT, CDR2 YENEEA. This CDR3 comprises 14 residues. V lost 1 base and J 6 bases, leaving 11 bases between the germline ends. The CDR3 DNA is TGTGCCAGCAGCTTAGGCGGGCTCGCCGATACGCAGTATTTT. This encodes CASSLGGLADTQYF.

The chain carries TRBV7-2 and TRBJ2-7, with a tentative D call TRBD2 (6 bases). V lost 5 bases and J lost 6, with 14 bases in between. The CDR3 sequence is 13 residues long. CDR1 and CDR2 from the germline V gene are SGHTA and FQGNSA. The DNA for the CDR3 is TGTGCCAGCAGCACAAGGGGCGGGGTCGAGCAGTACTTC. Protein product: CASSTRGGVEQYF. The full variable domain, rest sourced from reference TRBV7-2 and TRBJ2-7, is GAGVSQSPSNKVTEKGKDVELRCDPISGHTALYWYRQSLGQGLEFLIYFQGNSAPDKSGLPSDRFSAERTGGSVSTLTIQRTQQEDSAVYLCASSTRGGVEQYFGPGTRLTVT.

This chain uses TRBV6-5 with TRBJ2-2; 7 bases match TRBD1. The CDR3 has 16 residues. CDR1 is MNHEY and CDR2 is SVGAGI in the germline V gene. V lost 4 bases, J lost 1 base, and 6 bases stayed unmatched. In DNA form, the CDR3 reads TGTGCCAGCAGTTTTGACAGGGCTTTGAACACCGGGGAGCTGTTTTTT. Its protein is CASSFDRALNTGELFF.

The chain recombines TRBV7-9 with TRBJ1-1; 10 positions agree with TRBD1. J lost 5 bases, V lost 1 base, and 4 bases had no gene match. CDR1 and CDR2 (germline): SEHNR, FQNEAQ (reference sequence). This CDR3 has 15 residues. CDR3 coding DNA: TGTGCCAGCAGCTTAGGACAGGGGGCGCGGACTGAAGCTTTCTTT. Residues: CASSLGQGARTEAFF.

The chain has TRBV27 and TRBJ2-2; possibly TRBD2 for D (5 bases). The CDR3 extends over 13 amino acids. Germline V CDR1 and CDR2: MNHEY, SMNVEV (reference sequence). V was shortened by 7 bases and J by 0 bases, with 6 bases between the two germline ends. The CDR3, as DNA: TGTGCCAGCACCGGGGCGAACACCGGGGAGCTGTTTTTT. Amino acid sequence: CASTGANTGELFF.

The J gene is TRBJ2-7, the V gene TRBV21-1; the table's D call, TRBD2, was not checked against the DNA. TRBV21-1 is marked as a pseudogene. This CDR3 is built from 11 residues. The DNA of the CDR3 is TGTGCCAGCAGATCGGGCTACGAGCAGTACTTC. It is translated as CASRSGYEQYF.

The chain employs TRBV6-5 and TRBJ2-2, with TRBD1 as a possible D gene (5 bases). The ends were cut back, 5 bases at V and 4 bases at J, with 14 bases in the middle. CDR1 and CDR2 (germline): MNHEY, SVGAGI. CDR3 size: 15 residues. The CDR3: CASSPRRQPTGELFF. For the CDR3, the DNA is TGTGCCAGCAGTCCCCGGCGACAGCCCACCGGGGAGCTGTTTTTT.

The chain is built from TRBV2 and TRBJ2-6; weak D call: TRBD2 (5 bases). The CDR3 has 15 residues. Germline V gene lookup returns CDR1 SNHLY and CDR2 FYNNEI. Trimming shortened V by 9 bases and J by 0 bases, and 12 bases separated the two germline ends. CDR3 in amino acids: CASTDGVSGANVLTF. The CDR3 DNA follows: TGTGCCAGTACCGACGGGGTCTCTGGGGCCAACGTCCTGACTTTC.

The table lists this clone with a count of one. The V call is TRBV20-1, the J call TRBJ1-5; no reliable D call. V was shortened by 7 bases and J by 9 bases, with 13 bases between the two germline ends. The CDR3 sequence is 11 residues long. CDR1 is DFQATT and CDR2 is SNEGSKA in the germline V gene (reference sequence). Here the CDR3 DNA reads TGCAGTGGGGCAGGAGGAGGGCCCCAGCATTTT. It specifies CSGAGGGPQHF.

The chain uses TRBV6-5 and TRBJ1-2, with 7 bases aligning to TRBD1. CDR3 length: 15 residues. After removal of 7 bases from V and 1 base from J, the junction contained 9 bases not matched to a gene. Per the germline V gene, CDR1 is MNHEY and CDR2 is SVGAGI. CDR3 protein: CASNPVRGNNYGYTF. The CDR3 DNA reads as TGTGCCAGCAACCCCGTCAGGGGGAATAACTATGGCTACACCTTC.

The J gene is TRBJ2-2, the V gene TRBV5-1; 7 bases are shared with TRBD2. The germline gives CDR1 SGHRS, CDR2 YFSETQ. Germline trimming cut 4 bases from V and 4 bases from J; bases unmatched to any gene: 4. CDR3 length equals 14 residues. The CDR3 here is CASSPGGSTGELFF. In DNA form, the CDR3 reads TGCGCCAGCAGCCCCGGGGGGAGCACCGGGGAGCTGTTTTTT.

The chain couples TRBV12-2 to TRBJ1-6; the D call of TRBD1 is as the table states it, not checked on the DNA. TRBV12-2 is an annotated pseudogene. The CDR3 has 17 amino acids. CDR3 sequence reads: CASRSPRRVPYNSPLHF. CDR3 sequence (DNA): TGTGCAAGTCGCTCCCCCCGCAGGGTCCCCTATAATTCACCCCTCCACTTT.

The sample holds one count of this clone. This rearrangement joins TRBV27 to TRBJ1-1; the D gene is possibly TRBD1 (5 bases). Germline V CDR1 and CDR2: MNHEY, SMNVEV (reference sequence). The germline V and J ends were trimmed by 6 bases and 10 bases, with 27 bases remaining between them. This CDR3 has 16 residues. The chain's CDR3 is CASSHVGSLSGLRAFF. The DNA for the CDR3 is TGTGCCAGCAGCCACGTCGGTTCATTGTCAGGGTTAAGAGCTTTCTTT.

The chain carries TRBV24-1 and TRBJ2-2; 8 bases align to TRBD1. The germline V gene encodes CDR1 KGHDR and CDR2 SFDVKD. V lost 3 bases and J lost 4; bases outside the gene matches: 12. The CDR3 totals 18 residues. CDR3 nucleotides: TGTGCCACCAGTGATCAGAGGACAGGGTGGGCTCGCACCGGGGAGCTGTTTTTT. Protein sequence: CATSDQRTGWARTGELFF.

This chain uses TRBV11-2 with TRBJ1-2, with TRBD1 matching over 10 bases. This CDR3 is 15 amino acids long. Germline-derived CDR1 and CDR2 are SGHAT and FQNNGV. V lost 5 bases to trimming and J lost 1 base; unmatched junction nucleotides: 4. For the CDR3, the DNA is TGTGCCAGCAGCAAGGGACAGGGGAGTAACTATGGCTACACCTTC. Residues: CASSKGQGSNYGYTF. The entire variable domain, with the rest obtained from reference TRBV11-2 and TRBJ1-2, is as follows: EAGVAQSPRYKIIEKRQSVAFWCNPISGHATLYWYQQILGQGPKLLIQFQNNGVVDDSQLPKDRFSAERLKGVDSTLKIQPAKLEDSAVYLCASSKGQGSNYGYTFGSGTRLTVV.

V and J are TRBV7-9 and TRBJ2-7, with TRBD2 identical over 8 bases. Germline V gives CDR1 SEHNR, CDR2 FQNEAQ (reference sequence). J was trimmed by 3 bases and V by 4 bases; bases with no gene match: 8. The CDR3 extends over 15 amino acids. The DNA of the CDR3 is TGTGCCAGCAGCTGGCCGGGCGGGGGGTACTACGAGCAGTACTTC. As protein: CASSWPGGGYYEQYF.

This clone was found once. In nucleotides, the CDR3 is TGTGCCAGCAGCGCCGACAGGGATCAGGAGCAGTACTTC. Its protein is CASSADRDQEQYF. The chain joins TRBV9 to TRBJ2-7, with 7 bases lining up with TRBD1. Unmatched junction bases numbered 7, after V lost 3 bases and J lost 7 bases. There are 13 residues in the CDR3. Germline CDR1 reads SGDLS; CDR2 reads YYNGEE.

V is TRBV4-3 and J is TRBJ2-4, with D maybe TRBD1 (6 bases). Germline CDR1 LGHNA, CDR2 YSLEER. V lost 1 base to trimming and J lost 8 bases, with 9 bases between them. The CDR3 sequence is 13 residues long. The CDR3 DNA sequence: TGCGCCAGCAGCCAAGTGAAGGGGGACATTCAGTACTTC. Encoded protein: CASSQVKGDIQYF.

This chain uses TRBV7-9 with TRBJ2-1, with a weak D call TRBD2 (5 bases). This CDR3 contains 12 residues. The germline V and J ends were trimmed by 4 bases and 9 bases, with 10 bases remaining between them. Germline CDR1 is SEHNR and CDR2 is FQNEAQ (reference sequence). This chain's CDR3 is CASSSQAGEQFF. The CDR3, as DNA: TGTGCCAGCAGCTCCCAGGCGGGTGAGCAGTTCTTC.

The chain combines TRBV9 with TRBJ1-4; a possible D gene is TRBD1 (6 bases). The CDR3 is 12 residues long. CDR1 is SGDLS, CDR2 YYNGEE, per germline. V shed 4 bases and J shed 8 bases, with 9 bases lying between them. The CDR3 DNA is TGTGCCAGCAGCCAGAGGGGGGAAAAACTGTTTTTT. This encodes CASSQRGEKLFF.

The chain recombines TRBV11-3 with TRBJ2-1, with a weak D call TRBD1 (5 bases). V lost 2 bases to trimming and J lost 9 bases, with 8 bases between them. CDR1 is SGHNT and CDR2 is YENEEA in the germline V gene. The CDR3 length is 12 residues. CDR3 DNA sequence: TGTGCCAGCAGCTTAAGGGGCGTTGAGCAGTTCTTC. Translation: CASSLRGVEQFF.

V and J are TRBV27 and TRBJ2-7, with 7 nucleotides matching TRBD1. This CDR3 spans 15 amino acids. The trim removed 6 bases at V and 2 bases at J, leaving 10 bases unmatched. Germline V CDR1 and CDR2: MNHEY, SMNVEV (reference sequence). The CDR3 DNA reads as TGTGCCAGCAGCTATAGACAGGGACCCCCCTACGAGCAGTACTTC. Its translation is CASSYRQGPPYEQYF.